The entry that follows covers one T cell receptor (beta chain) sequence. The sample holds a few counts of this clonotype. Its antigen is not yet known. No base qualities exist here, and no much larger clone lies one base off it. Libraries were prepared through 5' RACE. Sequencer: NextSeq 500. To correct for sequencing error and PCR bias, the TCR library protocol tagged individual cDNA molecules with unique molecular identifiers. Both TCR alpha and beta chains were sequenced, and tight co-correlation was observed between alpha and beta sequence abundances in each sample. Regarding the original processing steps: V gene, J gene and CDR3 annotation of TCR sequences was performed with Decombinator V4. Expanded TCRs were defined as changing significantly between any two time points under a Poisson model with p below 0.0001. TCR abundances were normalised to the total number of TCRs sequenced per sample and were expressed as counts per million. TRAV1-2 paired with TRAJ12, TRAJ20 or TRAJ33 defined MAIT TCRs, while TRAV10 paired with TRAJ18 defined iNKT TCRs. A search of VDJdb, accessed on 1 November 2021, was run for TCRs annotated to CMV, EBV and SARS-CoV-2, with TCRs annotated for multiple antigens excluded. TCRdb itself trimmed the public reads at Q25 with fastp, ran MiXCR and retained productive beta chains. CDR3 protein duplicates are merged, each entry listing the most common genes and DNA. These V and J calls rely on TCRdb rather than the paper's analysis. Within this sample are some 60,000 distinct CDR3 sequences, with roughly 13% of them counted one time only. Over 1.1% of the sample comes from the top ten.

The study was a case-control design nested within a healthcare worker cohort in London, UK, with weekly nasopharyngeal swab PCR tests and blood sampling. Healthcare workers were recruited during the week of the UK lockdown, between 23 and 31 March 2020, and followed weekly for up to about 15 weeks. This sample is part of a study of early T cells in non-severe SARS-CoV-2 infection (dated by TCRdb to about 2021). Notes on the research overall: TCR sequencing used bulk RNA from unsorted whole blood, so alpha and beta chains could not be paired.

The study at large found these results: VDJdb matching was skewed toward anti-spike CD8 responses and likely underestimated virus-specific expansions, missing private and CD4 specificities.

The CDR3 runs 16 residues from the cysteine to the phenylalanine. The DNA shown is the 48-base CDR3, in frame from base 1. The germline V gene (reference sequence) specifies DFQATT as CDR1 and SNEGSKA as CDR2. Trimming takes 3 bases from V and 0 bases from J, and the germline ends sit 15 bases apart. Sequencing used whole blood, obtained at baseline. The rearranged chain carries TRBV20-1 and TRBJ2-1, with the D gene call left open. This receptor was taken from an adult who was a healthcare worker with PCR-confirmed SARS-CoV-2 infection or an uninfected control (not recorded which). DNA sequence: TGCAGTGCTAGCCTGAGGACCCCTAACTCCTACAATGAGCAGTTCTTC. Its coded protein is CSASLRTPNSYNEQFF.